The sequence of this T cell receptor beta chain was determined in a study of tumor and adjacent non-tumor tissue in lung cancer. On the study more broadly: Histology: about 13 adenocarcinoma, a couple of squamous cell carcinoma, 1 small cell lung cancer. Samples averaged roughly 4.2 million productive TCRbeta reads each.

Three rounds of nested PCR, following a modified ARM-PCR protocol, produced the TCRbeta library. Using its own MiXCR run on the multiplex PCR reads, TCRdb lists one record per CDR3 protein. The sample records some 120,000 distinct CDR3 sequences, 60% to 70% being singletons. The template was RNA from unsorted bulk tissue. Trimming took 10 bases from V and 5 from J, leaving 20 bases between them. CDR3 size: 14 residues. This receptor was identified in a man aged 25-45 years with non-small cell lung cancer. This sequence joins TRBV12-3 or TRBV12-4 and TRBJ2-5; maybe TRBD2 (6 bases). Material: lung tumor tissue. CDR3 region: CATILRGVGETQYF. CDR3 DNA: TGTGCCACCATTTTACGCGGGGTGGGGGAGACCCAGTACTTC.